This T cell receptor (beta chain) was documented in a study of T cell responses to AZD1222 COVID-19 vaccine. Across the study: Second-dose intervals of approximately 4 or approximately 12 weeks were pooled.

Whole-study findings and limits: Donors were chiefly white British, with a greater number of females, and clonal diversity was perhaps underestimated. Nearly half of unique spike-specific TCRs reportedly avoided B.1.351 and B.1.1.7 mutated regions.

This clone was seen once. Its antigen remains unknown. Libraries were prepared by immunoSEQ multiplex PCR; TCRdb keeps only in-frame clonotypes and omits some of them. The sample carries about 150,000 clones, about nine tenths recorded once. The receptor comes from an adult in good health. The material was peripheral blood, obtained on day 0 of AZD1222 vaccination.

The CDR3 DNA sequence: TGTGCCAGCAAAGGAAGGGGCGGGAGCACAGATACGCAGTATTTT. Translated: CASKGRGGSTDTQYF. The gene calls are TRBV2 and TRBJ2-3; either TRBD1 or TRBD2 may supply D (5 bases each). The CDR3 spans 15 residues. V was pared by 7 bases and J by 0 bases, with 14 bases between. Per the germline V gene, CDR1 is SNHLY and CDR2 is FYNNEI.